A selection of T cell receptor beta chains follows, all from one sample in a study of shared clonotypes between healthy human individuals. Measured with immunoSEQ multiplex PCR; TCRdb has only the in-frame clones, and not every one. The sample lists 1.5 million to 1.9 million clones; about 98% were seen once. Material: naive CD4+ T cells sorted from blood. These receptor sequences come from a man aged 25 to 45 in good health. CDR3s include the opening cysteine and the closing phenylalanine or tryptophan. Each record gives: D gene, V gene, J gene, clone size, CDR3 protein, CDR3 DNA. D genes are given only for firm matches. Clone sizes are given selectively: once, few, many, or a class where the clone is expanded.

D: TRBD1; V: TRBV18; J: TRBJ2-1; size: -; CDR3: CASSTLGVGQVEQFF; DNA: TGTGCCAGCTCTACCCTAGGGGTTGGACAGGTGGAACAGTTCTTC
D: -; V: TRBV5-8; J: TRBJ1-5; size: -; CDR3: CASSSRPDQPQHF; DNA: TGTGCCAGCAGCTCCCGACCCGATCAGCCCCAGCATTTT
D: -; V: TRBV7-9; J: TRBJ2-3; size: -; CDR3: CASSLLPESTDTQYF; DNA: TGTGCCAGCAGCTTATTGCCGGAAAGCACAGATACGCAGTATTTT
D: -; V: TRBV18; J: TRBJ2-3; size: -; CDR3: CASSPVGDTQYF; DNA: TGTGCCAGCTCACCTGTCGGAGATACGCAGTATTTT
D: TRBD2; V: TRBV7-3; J: TRBJ2-3; size: -; CDR3: CASSAPLAGVPDTQYF; DNA: TGTGCCAGCAGCGCTCCCCTAGCGGGAGTACCAGATACGCAGTATTTT
D: -; V: TRBV18; J: TRBJ1-5; size: once; CDR3: CASSPDAESPQHF; DNA: TGTGCCAGCTCACCGGATGCTGAGTCGCCCCAGCATTTT
D: TRBD1; V: TRBV12-5; J: TRBJ2-5; size: -; CDR3: CASGTGQGPLTQYF; DNA: TGTGCTAGTGGTACGGGACAGGGGCCCTTGACCCAGTACTTC
D: -; V: TRBV14; J: TRBJ2-5; size: -; CDR3: CASSQGVQQSLRETQYF; DNA: TGTGCCAGCAGCCAAGGGGTCCAACAGAGCCTAAGGGAGACCCAGTACTTC
D: -; V: TRBV7-9; J: TRBJ2-5; size: -; CDR3: CASSERQEAQETQYF; DNA: TGTGCCAGCAGCGAACGACAGGAGGCACAAGAGACCCAGTACTTC
D: TRBD1; V: TRBV9; J: TRBJ2-5; size: once; CDR3: CASSVTGAQETQYF; DNA: TGTGCCAGCAGCGTAACAGGGGCCCAAGAGACCCAGTACTTC
D: -; V: TRBV20-1; J: TRBJ2-3; size: -; CDR3: CSARGELF; DNA: TGCAGTGCTAGAGGGGAGCTGTTT
D: -; V: TRBV19; J: TRBJ1-2; size: once; CDR3: CASSTQGTPNYGYTF; DNA: TGTGCCAGTAGTACCCAGGGTACCCCTAACTATGGCTACACCTTC
D: -; V: TRBV7-6; J: TRBJ1-4; size: -; CDR3: CASSLITEAPNEKLFF; DNA: TGTGCCAGCAGCTTAATCACGGAGGCCCCTAATGAAAAACTGTTTTTT
D: -; V: TRBV28; J: TRBJ1-1; size: -; CDR3: CASSWQRNTEAFF; DNA: TGTGCCAGCAGTTGGCAAAGGAACACTGAAGCTTTCTTT
D: TRBD2; V: TRBV27; J: TRBJ2-7; size: -; CDR3: CASSPSGLAGTGEQYF; DNA: TGTGCCAGCAGTCCCAGCGGACTAGCGGGAACGGGGGAGCAGTACTTC
D: TRBD1; V: TRBV11-2; J: TRBJ2-7; size: -; CDR3: CASSFHGQAYEQYF; DNA: TGTGCCAGCAGCTTCCACGGACAGGCCTACGAGCAGTACTTC
D: TRBD2; V: TRBV6-1; J: TRBJ2-1; size: few; CDR3: CASSTTSGVVEQFF; DNA: TGTGCCAGCAGCACGACTAGCGGTGTTGTCGAGCAGTTCTTC
D: -; V: TRBV7-2; J: TRBJ1-3; size: -; CDR3: CASSLVTNTIYF; DNA: TGTGCCAGCAGCTTAGTAACAAACACCATATATTTT
D: TRBD2; V: TRBV5-5; J: TRBJ2-1; size: -; CDR3: CASSSSGSDEQFF; DNA: TGTGCCAGCAGCTCCAGCGGGAGCGATGAGCAGTTCTTC
D: TRBD1; V: TRBV28; J: TRBJ2-1; size: -; CDR3: CASSWDRNYNEQFF; DNA: TGTGCCAGCAGTTGGGACAGGAATTACAATGAGCAGTTCTTC
D: -; V: TRBV5-1; J: TRBJ2-1; size: -; CDR3: CASSRDGSSYNEQFF; DNA: TGCGCCAGCAGCAGGGACGGTAGCTCCTACAATGAGCAGTTCTTC
D: TRBD2; V: TRBV15; J: TRBJ2-3; size: -; CDR3: CATSRGGASGRADTQYF; DNA: TGTGCCACCAGCAGAGGAGGGGCTAGCGGGAGGGCTGATACGCAGTATTTT
D: TRBD1; V: TRBV2; J: TRBJ1-4; size: -; CDR3: CASRWDRDGEKLFF; DNA: TGTGCCAGCAGGTGGGACAGGGACGGTGAAAAACTGTTTTTT
D: TRBD2; V: TRBV28; J: TRBJ2-3; size: -; CDR3: CASEREGPTNTQYF; DNA: TGTGCCAGCGAGCGGGAGGGCCCCACTAATACGCAGTATTTT
D: TRBD1; V: TRBV30; J: TRBJ1-1; size: -; CDR3: CAWSRAAGGGTEAFF; DNA: TGTGCCTGGAGTCGTGCGGCAGGGGGTGGTACTGAAGCTTTCTTT
D: TRBD1; V: TRBV5-1; J: TRBJ1-5; size: -; CDR3: CASSLDRGNQPQHF; DNA: TGCGCCAGCAGCTTGGACAGGGGCAACCAGCCCCAGCATTTT
D: -; V: TRBV15; J: TRBJ1-2; size: -; CDR3: CATSFYSQGIYGYTF; DNA: TGTGCCACCAGCTTCTATAGTCAGGGGATCTATGGCTACACCTTC
D: -; V: TRBV5-4; J: TRBJ2-3; size: -; CDR3: CASSLEGHTDTQYF; DNA: TGTGCCAGCAGCTTGGAAGGCCACACAGATACGCAGTATTTT
D: TRBD2; V: TRBV28; J: TRBJ2-7; size: -; CDR3: CASSLSIAGGSEQYF; DNA: TGTGCCAGCAGTTTATCGATAGCGGGAGGGTCCGAGCAGTACTTC
D: TRBD2; V: TRBV5-1; J: TRBJ2-1; size: -; CDR3: CASSTVAGVLDEQFF; DNA: TGCGCCAGCAGCACCGTAGCGGGAGTTCTCGATGAGCAGTTCTTC
D: -; V: TRBV18; J: TRBJ2-5; size: -; CDR3: CASSPSETQYF; DNA: TGTGCCAGCTCACCGAGCGAGACCCAGTACTTC
D: -; V: TRBV5-1; J: TRBJ2-7; size: -; CDR3: CASSVADSYEQYF; DNA: TGCGCCAGCAGCGTCGCGGACAGTTACGAGCAGTACTTC
D: TRBD2; V: TRBV9; J: TRBJ2-5; size: -; CDR3: CASSVAPSGRGRVAETQYF; DNA: TGTGCCAGCAGCGTAGCTCCTAGCGGGAGAGGCAGGGTTGCAGAGACCCAGTACTTC
D: -; V: TRBV5-6; J: TRBJ1-1; size: -; CDR3: CASSEIYTEAFF; DNA: TGTGCCAGCAGCGAGATTTACACTGAAGCTTTCTTT
D: TRBD1; V: TRBV15; J: TRBJ1-5; size: -; CDR3: CATSSLGGFNQPQHF; DNA: TGTGCCACCAGCAGCCTAGGGGGCTTCAATCAGCCCCAGCATTTT
D: -; V: TRBV19; J: TRBJ2-2; size: once; CDR3: CASSPPGGTGELFF; DNA: TGTGCCAGTAGTCCACCCGGAGGGACCGGGGAGCTGTTTTTT
D: TRBD1; V: TRBV5-4; J: TRBJ1-2; size: -; CDR3: CASSVPTGGNYGYTF; DNA: TGTGCCAGCAGCGTACCGACAGGGGGTAACTATGGCTACACCTTC
D: TRBD1; V: TRBV19; J: TRBJ1-2; size: -; CDR3: CASSIGTGNYGYTF; DNA: TGTGCCAGTAGTATAGGGACAGGCAACTATGGCTACACCTTC
D: TRBD2; V: TRBV2; J: TRBJ2-7; size: -; CDR3: CATLLQREFHEQYF; DNA: TGTGCCACGCTACTACAGCGGGAGTTCCACGAGCAGTACTTC
D: -; V: TRBV6-5; J: TRBJ2-1; size: -; CDR3: CASTPSGGPYNEQFF; DNA: TGTGCCAGCACCCCCTCAGGAGGGCCCTACAATGAGCAGTTCTTC
D: -; V: TRBV9; J: TRBJ2-5; size: -; CDR3: CASSLTYRVLETQYF; DNA: TGTGCCAGCAGCCTAACCTACAGGGTTCTTGAGACCCAGTACTTC
D: -; V: TRBV4-3; J: TRBJ2-1; size: -; CDR3: CASSQVAAPSNEQFF; DNA: TGCGCCAGCAGCCAAGTTGCGGCTCCCAGCAATGAGCAGTTCTTC
D: -; V: TRBV7-2; J: TRBJ2-7; size: -; CDR3: CASSLGPPTTYEQYF; DNA: TGTGCCAGCAGCTTAGGGCCGCCAACCACCTACGAGCAGTACTTC
D: -; V: TRBV5-4; J: TRBJ2-3; size: -; CDR3: CASRSGIDTQYF; DNA: TGTGCCAGCAGGTCAGGAATAGATACGCAGTATTTT
D: TRBD2; V: TRBV27; J: TRBJ2-1; size: -; CDR3: CASRGLAGVDNEQFF; DNA: TGTGCCAGCAGAGGACTAGCGGGAGTGGACAATGAGCAGTTCTTC
D: -; V: TRBV11-2; J: TRBJ1-1; size: -; CDR3: CASSLARRSTEAFF; DNA: TGTGCCAGCAGCTTAGCTCGGAGGAGCACTGAAGCTTTCTTT
D: TRBD1; V: TRBV18; J: TRBJ2-2; size: -; CDR3: CASSPPRVSPGQGLDGINTGELFF; DNA: TGTGCCAGCTCACCACCTAGGGTCTCGCCGGGACAGGGGCTGGACGGCATAAACACCGGGGAGCTGTTTTTT
D: -; V: TRBV19; J: TRBJ1-2; size: -; CDR3: CASSMAGNYGYTF; DNA: TGTGCCAGTAGTATGGCTGGCAACTATGGCTACACCTTC
D: -; V: TRBV5-1; J: TRBJ2-1; size: -; CDR3: CASSREWRGYNEQFF; DNA: TGCGCCAGCAGCCGCGAGTGGCGGGGCTACAATGAGCAGTTCTTC
D: -; V: TRBV19; J: TRBJ1-2; size: -; CDR3: CASSVDAGPYGYTF; DNA: TGTGCCAGTTCTGTGGATGCAGGACCCTATGGCTACACCTTC
D: -; V: TRBV15; J: TRBJ2-7; size: -; CDR3: CATSRVADEQYF; DNA: TGTGCCACCAGCAGAGTTGCGGACGAGCAGTACTTC
D: TRBD1; V: TRBV10-1; J: TRBJ2-1; size: -; CDR3: CASSSGGAYNEQFF; DNA: TGCGCCAGCAGTTCAGGGGGCGCATACAATGAGCAGTTCTTC
D: -; V: TRBV19; J: TRBJ2-3; size: -; CDR3: CASSILGTDTQYF; DNA: TGTGCCAGTAGTATCCTCGGCACAGATACGCAGTATTTT
D: -; V: TRBV28; J: TRBJ1-5; size: -; CDR3: CASRERNQPQHF; DNA: TGTGCCAGCAGGGAACGCAATCAGCCCCAGCATTTT
D: TRBD1; V: TRBV20-1; J: TRBJ2-7; size: -; CDR3: CSAGQGYEQYF; DNA: TGCAGTGCTGGACAGGGCTACGAGCAGTACTTC